This T cell receptor beta chain was identified during a study of CD8 T cells in Susac syndrome. In germline, CDR1 is LGHDT, CDR2 YNNKEL (reference sequence). Between the trimmed V and J ends, which lost 6 bases and 1 base, there was a span of 18 bases. The CDR3 consists of 17 residues. As for this clonotype: Its antigen is still unknown.

CD8+ and CD4+ T cells from blood underwent TCR beta sequencing. Study-wide points: The study recognized that its TCR sequencing and HLA analysis covered a relatively small number of individuals.

A quantity of roughly 0.5 to 1 ug RNA underwent reverse transcription using random hexamers. Amplification of TCR beta CDR3 was carried out by immunoSEQ multiplex PCR, which covered 54 Vbeta and 13 Jbeta segments. TCRdb re-analysed the immunoSEQ multiplex PCR reads in MiXCR, keeping a single row per CDR3 protein. The sample yields 150,000 to 190,000 distinct CDR3 sequences, roughly 94% seen once. This chain joins TRBV3-1 and TRBJ2-2; D remains ambiguous. Sequenced sample: CD8+ T cells from PBMCs. The source is a human donor with multiple sclerosis. The CDR3 DNA reads as TGTGCCAGCAGTCTAACAATGTGGGCAGAGAACACCGGGGAGCTGTTTTTT. Translated: CASSLTMWAENTGELFF.